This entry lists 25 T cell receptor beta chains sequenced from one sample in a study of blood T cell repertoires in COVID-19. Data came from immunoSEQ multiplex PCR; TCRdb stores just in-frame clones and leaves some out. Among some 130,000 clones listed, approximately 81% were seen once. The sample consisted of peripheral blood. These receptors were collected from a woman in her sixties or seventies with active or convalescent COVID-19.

This CDR3 reads CASRDPGGANGYTF. In DNA form, the CDR3 reads TGTGCCAGCAGGGACCCAGGGGGCGCGAACGGCTACACCTTC. The chain recombines TRBV27 with TRBJ1-2; 8 nucleotides line up with TRBD1. The V gene end was trimmed by 6 bases and the J gene end by 8 bases; junction bases not matched to a gene: 11. The CDR3 contains 14 residues. CDR1 is MNHEY, CDR2 SMNVEV, per germline (reference sequence).

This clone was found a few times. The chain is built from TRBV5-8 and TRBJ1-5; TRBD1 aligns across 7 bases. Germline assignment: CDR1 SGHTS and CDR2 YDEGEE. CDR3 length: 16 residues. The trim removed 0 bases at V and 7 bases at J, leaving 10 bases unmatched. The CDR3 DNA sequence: TGTGCCAGCAGCTTGGTGGGGACAGCCAAACCACAGCCCCAGCATTTT. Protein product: CASSLVGTAKPQPQHF.

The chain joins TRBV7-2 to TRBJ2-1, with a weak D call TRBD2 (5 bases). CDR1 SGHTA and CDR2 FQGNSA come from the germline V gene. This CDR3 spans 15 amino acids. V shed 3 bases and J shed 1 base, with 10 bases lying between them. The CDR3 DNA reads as TGTGCCAGCAGCTTCGTCGGGGTTTCCTACAATGAGCAGTTCTTC. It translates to CASSFVGVSYNEQFF. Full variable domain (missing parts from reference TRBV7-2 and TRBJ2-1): GAGVSQSPSNKVTEKGKDVELRCDPISGHTALYWYRQSLGQGLEFLIYFQGNSAPDKSGLPSDRFSAERTGGSVSTLTIQRTQQEDSAVYLCASSFVGVSYNEQFFGPGTRLTVL.

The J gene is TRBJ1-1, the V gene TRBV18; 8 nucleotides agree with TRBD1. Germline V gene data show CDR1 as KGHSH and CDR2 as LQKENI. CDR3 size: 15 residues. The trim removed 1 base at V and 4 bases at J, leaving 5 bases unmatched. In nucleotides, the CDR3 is TGTGCCAGCTCACCACTGGGGACAGGTAGCACTGAAGCTTTCTTT. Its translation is CASSPLGTGSTEAFF.

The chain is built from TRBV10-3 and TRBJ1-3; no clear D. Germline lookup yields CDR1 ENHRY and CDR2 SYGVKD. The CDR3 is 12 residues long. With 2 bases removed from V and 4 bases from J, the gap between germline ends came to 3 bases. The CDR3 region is CAISEEGNTIYF. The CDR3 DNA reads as TGTGCCATCAGTGAGGAGGGAAACACCATATATTTT.

The CDR3 nucleotides are TGTGCCAGCAGCTCTGGTGGGAGGATAGCTGAAAAACTGTTTTTT. Protein product: CASSSGGRIAEKLFF. V gene TRBV3-1 (or the pseudogene TRBV3-2) combines with J gene TRBJ1-4, with D hard to call. The germline V gene encodes CDR1 LGHDT and CDR2 YNNKEL (reference sequence). This CDR3 contains 15 residues. V gave up 5 bases and J gave up 7 bases, with 17 bases separating them.

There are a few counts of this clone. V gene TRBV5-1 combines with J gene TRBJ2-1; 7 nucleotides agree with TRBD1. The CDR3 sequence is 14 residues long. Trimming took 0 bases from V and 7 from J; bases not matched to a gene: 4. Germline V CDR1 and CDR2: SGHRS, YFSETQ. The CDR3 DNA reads TGCGCCAGCAGCTTGGGGGGACAGTTGAATGAGCAGTTCTTC. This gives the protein CASSLGGQLNEQFF.

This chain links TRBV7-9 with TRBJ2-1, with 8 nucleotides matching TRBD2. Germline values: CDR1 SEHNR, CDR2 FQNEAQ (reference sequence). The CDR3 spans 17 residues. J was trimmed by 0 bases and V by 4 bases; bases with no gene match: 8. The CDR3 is CASSSRGSGASYNEQFF. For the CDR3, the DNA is TGTGCCAGCAGCTCCCGGGGTAGCGGGGCCTCCTACAATGAGCAGTTCTTC.

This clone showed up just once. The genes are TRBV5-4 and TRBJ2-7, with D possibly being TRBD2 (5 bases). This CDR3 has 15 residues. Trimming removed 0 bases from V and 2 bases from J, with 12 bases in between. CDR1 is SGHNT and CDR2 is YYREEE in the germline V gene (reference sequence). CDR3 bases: TGTGCCAGCAGCTTGGATCCGGGATCCGCCTACGAGCAGTACTTC. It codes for CASSLDPGSAYEQYF.

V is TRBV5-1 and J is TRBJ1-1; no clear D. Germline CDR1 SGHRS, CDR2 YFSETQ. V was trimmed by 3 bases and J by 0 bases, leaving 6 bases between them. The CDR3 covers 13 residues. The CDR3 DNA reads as TGCGCCAGCAGCTGGCAGGTGAACACTGAAGCTTTCTTT. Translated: CASSWQVNTEAFF.

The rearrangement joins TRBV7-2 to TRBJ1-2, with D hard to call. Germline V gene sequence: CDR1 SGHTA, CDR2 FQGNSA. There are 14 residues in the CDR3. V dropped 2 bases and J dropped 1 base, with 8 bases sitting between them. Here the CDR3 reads CASSLPNSNYGYTF. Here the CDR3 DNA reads TGTGCCAGCAGCTTACCGAACAGTAACTATGGCTACACCTTC.

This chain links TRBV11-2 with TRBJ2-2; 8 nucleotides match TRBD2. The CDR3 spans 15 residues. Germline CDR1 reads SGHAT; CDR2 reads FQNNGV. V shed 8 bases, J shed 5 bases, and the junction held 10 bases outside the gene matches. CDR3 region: CASARGLVSTGELFF. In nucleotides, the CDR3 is TGTGCCAGCGCGAGGGGACTAGTTAGTACCGGGGAGCTGTTTTTT.

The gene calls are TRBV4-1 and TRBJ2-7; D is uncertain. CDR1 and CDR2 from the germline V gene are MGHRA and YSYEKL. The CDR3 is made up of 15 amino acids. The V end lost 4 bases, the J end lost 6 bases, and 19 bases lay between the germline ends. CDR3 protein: CASSPSLVATGEQYV. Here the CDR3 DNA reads TGCGCCAGCAGCCCCTCTCTCGTCGCTACGGGCGAGCAGTACGTC.

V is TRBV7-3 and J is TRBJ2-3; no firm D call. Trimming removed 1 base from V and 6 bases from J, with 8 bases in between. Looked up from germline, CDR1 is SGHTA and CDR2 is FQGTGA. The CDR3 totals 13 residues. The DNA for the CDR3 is TGTGCCAGCAGCTTAAATCCCAGGGATACGCAGTATTTT. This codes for CASSLNPRDTQYF. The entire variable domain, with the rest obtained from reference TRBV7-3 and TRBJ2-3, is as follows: GAGVSQTPSNKVTEKGKYVELRCDPISGHTALYWYRQSLGQGPEFLIYFQGTGAADDSGLPNDRFFAVRPEGSVSTLKIQRTERGDSAVYLCASSLNPRDTQYFGPGTRLTVL.

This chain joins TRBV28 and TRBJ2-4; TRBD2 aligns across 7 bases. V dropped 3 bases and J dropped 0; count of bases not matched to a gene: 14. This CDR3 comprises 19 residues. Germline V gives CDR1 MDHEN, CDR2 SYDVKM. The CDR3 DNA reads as TGTGCCAGCAGTTTCGGAATGACGGGAGGAGGTCTAGCCAAAAACATTCAGTACTTC. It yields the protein CASSFGMTGGGLAKNIQYF.

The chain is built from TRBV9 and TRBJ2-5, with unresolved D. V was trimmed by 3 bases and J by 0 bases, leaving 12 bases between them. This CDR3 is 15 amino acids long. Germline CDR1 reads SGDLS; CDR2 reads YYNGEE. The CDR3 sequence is CASSANSGYQETQYF. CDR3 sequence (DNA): TGTGCCAGCAGCGCCAACTCCGGGTACCAAGAGACCCAGTACTTC.

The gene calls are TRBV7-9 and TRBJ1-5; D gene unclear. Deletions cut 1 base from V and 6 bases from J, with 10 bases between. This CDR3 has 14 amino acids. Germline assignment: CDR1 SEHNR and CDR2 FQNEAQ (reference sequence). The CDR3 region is CASSLGFGSQPQHF. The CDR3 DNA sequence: TGTGCCAGCAGCTTAGGGTTTGGCAGTCAGCCCCAGCATTTT. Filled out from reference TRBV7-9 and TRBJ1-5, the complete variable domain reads DTGVSQNPRHKITKRGQNVTFRCDPISEHNRLYWYRQTLGQGPEFLTYFQNEAQLEKSRLLSDRFSAERPKGSFSTLEIQRTEQGDSAMYLCASSLGFGSQPQHFGDGTRLSIL.

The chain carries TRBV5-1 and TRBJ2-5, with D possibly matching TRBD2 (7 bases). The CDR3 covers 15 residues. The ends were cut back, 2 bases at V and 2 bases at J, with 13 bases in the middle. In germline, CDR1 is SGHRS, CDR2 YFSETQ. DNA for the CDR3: TGCGCCAGCAGCTTCGGGGGAGGGGGACAAGAGACCCAGTACTTC. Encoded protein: CASSFGGGGQETQYF.

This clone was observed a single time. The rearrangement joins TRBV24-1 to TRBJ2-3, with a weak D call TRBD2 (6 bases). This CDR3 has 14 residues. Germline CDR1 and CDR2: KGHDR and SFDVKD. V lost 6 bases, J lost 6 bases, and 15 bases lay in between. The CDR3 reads CATSPPGVRDTQYF. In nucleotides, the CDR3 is TGTGCCACCAGTCCCCCGGGGGTACGCGATACGCAGTATTTT.

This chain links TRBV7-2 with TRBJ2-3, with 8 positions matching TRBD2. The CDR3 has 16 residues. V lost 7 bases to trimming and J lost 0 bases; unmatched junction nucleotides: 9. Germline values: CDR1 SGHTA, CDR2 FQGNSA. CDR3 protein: CASTQRASGSTDTQYF. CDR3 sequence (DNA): TGTGCCAGCACCCAACGCGCTAGCGGGAGCACAGATACGCAGTATTTT.

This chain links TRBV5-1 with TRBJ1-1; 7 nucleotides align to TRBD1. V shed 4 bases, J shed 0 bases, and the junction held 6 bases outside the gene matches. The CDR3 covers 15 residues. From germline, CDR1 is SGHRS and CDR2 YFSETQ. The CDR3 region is CASSPWQGVNTEAFF. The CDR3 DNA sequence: TGCGCCAGCAGCCCGTGGCAGGGGGTGAACACTGAAGCTTTCTTT. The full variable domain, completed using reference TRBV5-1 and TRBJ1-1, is KAGVTQTPRYLIKTRGQQVTLSCSPISGHRSVSWYQQTPGQGLQFLFEYFSETQRNKGNFPGRFSGRQFSNSRSEMNVSTLELGDSALYLCASSPWQGVNTEAFFGQGTRLTVV.

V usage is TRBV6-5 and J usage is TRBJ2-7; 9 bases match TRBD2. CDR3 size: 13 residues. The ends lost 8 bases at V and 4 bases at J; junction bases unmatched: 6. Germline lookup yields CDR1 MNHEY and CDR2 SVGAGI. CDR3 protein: CASGREGWYEQYF. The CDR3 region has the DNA TGTGCCAGCGGGCGGGAGGGCTGGTACGAGCAGTACTTC.

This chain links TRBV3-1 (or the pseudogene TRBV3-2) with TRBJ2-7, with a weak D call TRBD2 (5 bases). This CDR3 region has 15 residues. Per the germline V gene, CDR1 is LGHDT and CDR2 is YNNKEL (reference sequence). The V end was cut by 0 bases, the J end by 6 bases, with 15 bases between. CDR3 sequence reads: CASSQDRAGGSEQYF. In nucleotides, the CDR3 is TGTGCCAGCAGCCAAGATCGGGCAGGCGGGTCCGAGCAGTACTTC.

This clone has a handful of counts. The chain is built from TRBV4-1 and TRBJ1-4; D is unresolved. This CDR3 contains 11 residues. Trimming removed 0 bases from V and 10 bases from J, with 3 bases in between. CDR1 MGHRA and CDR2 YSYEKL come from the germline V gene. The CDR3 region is CASSQERKLFF. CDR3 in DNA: TGCGCCAGCAGCCAAGAGCGAAAACTGTTTTTT.

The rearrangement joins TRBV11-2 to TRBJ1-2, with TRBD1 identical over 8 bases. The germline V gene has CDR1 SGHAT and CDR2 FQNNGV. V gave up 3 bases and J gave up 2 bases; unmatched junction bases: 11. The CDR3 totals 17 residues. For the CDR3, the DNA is TGTGCCAGCAGCTTTCTGAGGGGACAGGATGGGAACTATGGCTACACCTTC. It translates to CASSFLRGQDGNYGYTF. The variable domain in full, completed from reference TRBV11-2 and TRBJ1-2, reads EAGVAQSPRYKIIEKRQSVAFWCNPISGHATLYWYQQILGQGPKLLIQFQNNGVVDDSQLPKDRFSAERLKGVDSTLKIQPAKLEDSAVYLCASSFLRGQDGNYGYTFGSGTRLTVV.